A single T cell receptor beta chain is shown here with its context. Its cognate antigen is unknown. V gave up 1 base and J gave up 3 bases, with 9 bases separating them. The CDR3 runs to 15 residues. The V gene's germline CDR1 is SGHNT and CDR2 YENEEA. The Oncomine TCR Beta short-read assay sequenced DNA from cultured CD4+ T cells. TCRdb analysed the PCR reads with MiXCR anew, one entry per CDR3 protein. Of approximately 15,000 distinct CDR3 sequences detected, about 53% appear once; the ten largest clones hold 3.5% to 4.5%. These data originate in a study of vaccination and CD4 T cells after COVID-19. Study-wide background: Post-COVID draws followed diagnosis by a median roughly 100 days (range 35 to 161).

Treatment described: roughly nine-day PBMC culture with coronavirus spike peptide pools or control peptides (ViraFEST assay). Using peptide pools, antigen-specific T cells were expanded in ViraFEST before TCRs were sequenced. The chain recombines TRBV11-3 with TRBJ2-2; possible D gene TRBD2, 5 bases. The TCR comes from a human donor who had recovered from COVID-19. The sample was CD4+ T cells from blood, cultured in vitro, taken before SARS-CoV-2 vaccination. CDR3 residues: CASSLGERDTGELFF. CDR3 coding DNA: TGTGCCAGCAGCTTAGGGGAGAGGGACACCGGGGAGCTGTTTTTT.